This T cell receptor beta chain was obtained from a study of T cells after somatic rescue of genetic block. The assay was immunoSEQ multiplex PCR, and TCRdb's table has in-frame clones only and misses some. The sample lists 110,000 or so clones; 85% to 95% were seen once. CDR3 length: 15 residues. Trimming took 0 bases from V and 5 from J; bases not matched to a gene: 2. CDR1 is KGHSY and CDR2 is FQNENV in the germline V gene. The sequencing sample was made of peripheral blood mononuclear cells (PBMCs). The source of this sequence is a woman aged 18-29 years. The chain employs TRBV16 and TRBJ1-4; 8 bases fit TRBD1. The CDR3 coding sequence is TGTGCCAGCAGCCAATCGAGGACAGGGAATGAAAAACTGTTTTTT. This codes for CASSQSRTGNEKLFF. Supplemented by reference TRBV16 and TRBJ1-4, the full variable domain reads GEEVAQTPKHLVRGEGQKAKLYCAPIKGHSYVFWYQQVLKNEFKFLISFQNENVFDETGMPKERFSAKCLPNSPCSLEIQATKLEDSAVYFCASSQSRTGNEKLFFGSGTQLSVL.